This TCR beta chain was found in a study of graft-versus-host responses after intestinal transplantation. The repertoire was sequenced with immunoSEQ multiplex PCR; TCRdb's copy has only in-frame clones and lacks some. Of approximately 90,000 clones listed, about 92% are singletons. V lost 4 bases, J lost 1 base, and 4 bases stayed unmatched. The CDR3 runs to 14 residues. Germline CDR1 is SQVTM and CDR2 is ANQGSEA. To note about this clone: Its target is unknown.

The input for sequencing was unstimulated CD8+ T cells sorted from spleen or lymph node cells, taken before intestinal transplant. The sequence derives from a human donor who received an intestinal transplant. V and J are TRBV29-1 and TRBJ2-5, with 9 bases identical to TRBD1. CDR3 nucleotide sequence: TGCAGCGTTGCCGGGACAGGGCTCCAAGAGACCCAGTACTTC. Protein sequence: CSVAGTGLQETQYF. Filled out from reference TRBV29-1 and TRBJ2-5, the complete variable domain reads SAVISQKPSRDICQRGTSLTIQCQVDSQVTMMFWYRQQPGQSLTLIATANQGSEATYESGFVIDKFPISRPNLTFSTLTVSNMSPEDSSIYLCSVAGTGLQETQYFGPGTRLLVL.